Considering frequency, the clone carrying this T cell receptor (beta chain) is medium-sized (0.01 to 0.1%). As yet, its antigen is unknown. The CDR3 sequence is 16 residues long. Germline V gives CDR1 SGHKS, CDR2 YYEKEE (reference sequence). One tube held mixed TRB-A and TRB-B primer pools for touch-down PCR. TCRdb reprocessed the multiplex PCR reads, keeping one entry per CDR3 protein, no DNA. Its table lists some 2,000 distinct CDR3 sequences. Tens of thousands of genome equivalents of blood DNA were amplified for TRB. The data belong to a study of T cell clusters in autoimmune cytopenias. Study findings and constraints: Primary autoimmune cytopenia patients appeared to lack physiological T cell clusters present in healthy donors. No cluster-lack signature appeared between secondary cytopenia and chronic lymphocytic leukemia patients, apparently due to lymphoma masking.

The data were also submitted as part of a second study, on T cell repertoires in aging, cancer and after chemotherapy.

The sample taken for sequencing was peripheral blood. The receptor was isolated from a human donor in good health. The chain joins TRBV5-5 to TRBJ1-2; TCRdb designates TRBD1, a call that cannot be tested without DNA. CDR3 loop: CASIPFFPGYNYGYTF.